Shown below are 23 T cell receptor beta chains from a single sample sequenced in a study of cytomegalovirus exposure and HLA in healthy donors. PCR amplification relied on 60 Vbeta primers (plus 13 Jbeta primers). TCRdb keeps only in-frame clones here, not all; method: immunoSEQ multiplex PCR. The data show roughly 200,000 clones, approximately 84% seen once. Input material: PBMCs. These receptors originate from a woman in her thirties or forties in good health and CMV-seronegative.

The V gene is TRBV28, the J gene TRBJ1-5; TRBD1 aligns across 7 bases. Germline CDR1 MDHEN, CDR2 SYDVKM. The V segment lost 6 bases and the J segment 3 bases; nucleotides outside the gene matches: 8. This CDR3 comprises 15 residues. The CDR3 here is CASSQWGTANQPQHF. The CDR3 DNA is TGTGCCAGCAGCCAATGGGGGACAGCCAATCAGCCCCAGCATTTT.

This rearrangement joins TRBV5-4 to TRBJ2-1, with a tentative D call TRBD2 (6 bases). V lost 0 bases and J lost 3, with 7 bases in between. This CDR3 contains 14 residues. Germline loops: CDR1 SGHNT, CDR2 YYREEE (reference sequence). The CDR3 region has the DNA TGTGCCAGCAGCTTGGGGGGACTCTACAATGAGCAGTTCTTC. This translates into CASSLGGLYNEQFF.

CDR3 loop: CASRWTQSTEAFF. Here the CDR3 DNA reads TGTGCCAGCAGGTGGACTCAAAGCACTGAAGCTTTCTTT. This chain uses TRBV28 with TRBJ1-1; D is uncertain. The V end lost 6 bases, the J end lost 4 bases, and 12 bases lay between the germline ends. CDR3 size: 13 residues. CDR1 is MDHEN and CDR2 is SYDVKM in the germline V gene.

The V and J genes are TRBV9 and TRBJ1-1; D remains ambiguous. Germline values: CDR1 SGDLS, CDR2 YYNGEE. CDR3 length: 15 amino acids. The ends were cut back, 3 bases at V and 3 bases at J, with 15 bases in the middle. The CDR3 DNA follows: TGTGCCAGCAGCGCTCTTGAGGGCCGTGACACTGAAGCTTTCTTT. Translating it yields CASSALEGRDTEAFF.

This chain connects TRBV6-1 to TRBJ2-3; TRBD1 matches at 8 bases. The CDR3 runs to 15 residues. Losses at the gene ends were 4 bases for V and 5 bases for J; bases not matched to a gene: 8. The V gene's germline CDR1 is MNHNS and CDR2 SASEGT. Here the CDR3 DNA reads TGTGCCAGCAGTGGTATCAGGGGGCAGGAAGATACGCAGTATTTT. Residues: CASSGIRGQEDTQYF.

The DNA for the CDR3 is TGTGCCAGCAGCTTATCGCGGGGTCCACACACTGAAGCTTTCTTT. Translated, it gives CASSLSRGPHTEAFF. This chain connects TRBV7-9 to TRBJ1-1, with D hard to call. There are 15 residues in the CDR3. CDR1 and CDR2 (germline): SEHNR, FQNEAQ (reference sequence). Trimming shortened V by 2 bases and J by 3 bases, and 13 bases separated the two germline ends.

This clone has a handful of counts. V gene TRBV14 combines with J gene TRBJ2-7; tentatively, D is TRBD1 (6 bases). Germline CDR1 is SGHDN and CDR2 is FVKESK. V was pared by 0 bases and J by 8 bases, with 23 bases between. The CDR3 spans 17 residues. CDR3 coding DNA: TGTGCCAGCAGCCAAGATCAGGCTTGGCACAGGGCAGGTAAGCAGTACTTC. It yields the protein CASSQDQAWHRAGKQYF.

This clone was observed once. V usage is TRBV28 and J usage is TRBJ1-2; no reliable D call. The germline V gene has CDR1 MDHEN and CDR2 SYDVKM. The CDR3 is made up of 13 amino acids. Trimming cost V 10 bases and J 2 bases, with 14 bases left between them. In DNA, the CDR3 is TGTGCCACCGAGGTCCGGGAAAACTATGGCTACACCTTC. Its protein is CATEVRENYGYTF.

This chain joins TRBV5-6 and TRBJ2-5; the D is unclear. Germline assignment: CDR1 SGHDT and CDR2 YYEEEE. This CDR3 is built from 13 residues. The ends were cut back, 0 bases at V and 2 bases at J, with 5 bases in the middle. In nucleotides, the CDR3 is TGTGCCAGCAGCTTGGGACTTCAAGAGACCCAGTACTTC. Its translation: CASSLGLQETQYF.

The chain joins TRBV19 to TRBJ2-5; D perhaps matches TRBD1 (5 bases). Per the germline V gene, CDR1 is LNHDA and CDR2 is SQIVND (reference sequence). This CDR3 has 12 amino acids. Trimming left V 5 bases short and J 3 bases short, with 7 bases between. The CDR3 region is CASSEQEETQYF. The CDR3 nucleotides are TGTGCCAGTAGTGAACAGGAAGAGACCCAGTACTTC. Drawing the rest from reference TRBV19 and TRBJ2-5, the complete variable domain is DGGITQSPKYLFRKEGQNVTLSCEQNLNHDAMYWYRQDPGQGLRLIYYSQIVNDFQKGDIAEGYSVSREKKESFPLTVTSAQKNPTAFYLCASSEQEETQYFGPGTRLLVL.

This clone was observed a few times. The chain recombines TRBV5-6 with TRBJ1-1; D not certain. Germline V lookup: CDR1 SGHDT, CDR2 YYEEEE. Trimming removed 1 base at V and 1 base at J, with 8 bases between. This CDR3 has 14 residues. CDR3 in DNA: TGTGCCAGCAGCTTGTATCGTAGGAACACTGAAGCTTTCTTT. Translated: CASSLYRRNTEAFF.

This rearrangement joins TRBV18 to TRBJ1-1; 8 positions match TRBD1. CDR1 is KGHSH and CDR2 is LQKENI in the germline V gene. J was trimmed by 8 bases and V by 4 bases; bases with no gene match: 3. The CDR3 is 12 residues long. The CDR3 DNA reads TGTGCCAGCTCACAAAGACAGGGGGAAGCTTTCTTT. It specifies CASSQRQGEAFF.

The chain combines TRBV12-5 with TRBJ2-1; 8 bases agree with TRBD2. Germline assignment: CDR1 LGHNT and CDR2 FRNRAP. Trimming removed 3 bases from V and 2 bases from J; junction bases left unmatched: 3. There are 15 residues in the CDR3. The CDR3 bases are TGTGCTAGTGGTTTAGGCGGGGGGACCTACAATGAGCAGTTCTTC. It yields the protein CASGLGGGTYNEQFF.

Details on this clone: The junction does not match germline at one end; this may be a read error. This sequence joins TRBV7-9 and TRBJ2-7, with D perhaps matching TRBD2 (5 bases). The CDR3 runs to 14 residues. Germline CDR1 is SEHNR and CDR2 is FQNEAQ (reference sequence). The CDR3 sequence: CSSSLAWGDYEQYF. As DNA, the CDR3 is TGTTCCAGCAGCTTAGCGTGGGGAGACTACGAGCAGTACTTC.

The chain carries TRBV6-6 and TRBJ2-1; 12 bases align to TRBD2. V gave up 5 bases and J gave up 8 bases; unmatched junction bases: 10. The germline gives CDR1 MNHNY, CDR2 SVGAGI (reference sequence). The CDR3 runs to 16 residues. CDR3 amino acids: CASSPRGLAGSDEQFF. For the CDR3, the DNA is TGTGCCAGCAGTCCCCGGGGACTAGCGGGTTCGGATGAGCAGTTCTTC.

The V and J genes are TRBV10-3 and TRBJ1-1; D gene ambiguous. The CDR3 loop spans 13 amino acids. Deletions cut 1 base from V and 3 bases from J, with 6 bases between. Germline V gives CDR1 ENHRY, CDR2 SYGVKD. CDR3 nucleotides: TGTGCCATCAGTGAGTTCTCGTACACTGAAGCTTTCTTT. This translates into CAISEFSYTEAFF.

This chain links TRBV2 with TRBJ2-1, with D maybe TRBD1 (5 bases). CDR1 is SNHLY and CDR2 is FYNNEI in the germline V gene. CDR3 length equals 14 residues. Trimming removed 6 bases at V and 3 bases at J, with 12 bases between. DNA for the CDR3: TGTGCCAGCAGCTTCGACAGTGGCTACAATGAGCAGTTCTTC. This sequence encodes CASSFDSGYNEQFF.

The J gene is TRBJ2-7, the V gene TRBV11-3; a possible D gene is TRBD1 (5 bases). The CDR3 runs 15 residues. The V end was cut by 0 bases, the J end by 3 bases, with 12 bases between. CDR1 and CDR2 from the germline V gene are SGHNT and YENEEA. CDR3 in DNA: TGTGCCAGCAGCTTAGATTACGAGACAGACTACGAGCAGTACTTC. Protein sequence: CASSLDYETDYEQYF.

This chain links TRBV27 with TRBJ1-6; the match to TRBD1 covers 10 bases. J lost 6 bases, V lost 6 bases, and 8 bases had no gene match. Per the germline V gene, CDR1 is MNHEY and CDR2 is SMNVEV (reference sequence). This CDR3 comprises 16 residues. DNA for the CDR3: TGTGCCAGCAGAGACAGGGGGCTCTGGGGTAATTCACCCCTCCACTTT. Translated: CASRDRGLWGNSPLHF.

The rearrangement links TRBV28 to TRBJ1-2; 7 bases align to TRBD1. This CDR3 is built from 15 residues. CDR1 and CDR2 from the germline V gene are MDHEN and SYDVKM. CDR3 nucleotide sequence: TGTGTAATAGCGGGGACAGACGCTAATAACTATGGCTACACCTTC. Translating it yields CVIAGTDANNYGYTF.

The chain has TRBV15 and TRBJ1-6; a weak D match, TRBD1 (6 bases). Trimming cost V 0 bases and J 10 bases, with 16 bases left between them. The CDR3 consists of 16 residues. Germline lookup yields CDR1 LNHNV and CDR2 YYDKDF (reference sequence). The CDR3 DNA is TGTGCCACCAGCAGAGATCGTGCGGGGGGCCGATCACCCCTCCACTTT. It is translated as CATSRDRAGGRSPLHF.

V and J are TRBV2 and TRBJ2-2, with D possibly being TRBD2 (5 bases). Germline V gives CDR1 SNHLY, CDR2 FYNNEI. Trimming took 6 bases from V and 3 from J, leaving 11 bases between them. This CDR3 is built from 14 residues. As DNA, the CDR3 is TGTGCCAGCAGGCCGGACTGGGACACCGGGGAGCTGTTTTTT. This sequence encodes CASRPDWDTGELFF.

The CDR3 reads CAWNLGGFTGELFF. The CDR3 nucleotides read TGTGCCTGGAACCTCGGGGGTTTCACCGGGGAGCTGTTTTTT. The chain recombines TRBV30 with TRBJ2-2; D is perhaps TRBD2 (6 bases). The CDR3 has 14 residues. Germline V lookup: CDR1 GTSNPN, CDR2 SVGIG (reference sequence). V was trimmed by 4 bases and J by 4 bases, leaving 13 bases between them.